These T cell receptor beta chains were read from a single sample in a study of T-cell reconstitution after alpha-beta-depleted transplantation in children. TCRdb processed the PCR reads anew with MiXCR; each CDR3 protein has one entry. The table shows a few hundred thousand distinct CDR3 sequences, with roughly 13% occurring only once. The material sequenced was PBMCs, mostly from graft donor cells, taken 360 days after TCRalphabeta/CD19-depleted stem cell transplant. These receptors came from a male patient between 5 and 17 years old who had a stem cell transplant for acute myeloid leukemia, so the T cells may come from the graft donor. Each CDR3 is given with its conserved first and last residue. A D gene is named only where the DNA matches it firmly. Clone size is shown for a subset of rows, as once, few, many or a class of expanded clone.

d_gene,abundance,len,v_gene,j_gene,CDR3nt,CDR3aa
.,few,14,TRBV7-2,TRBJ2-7,TGTGCCAGCAGCCCCCAGGGGTTACTCTACGAGCAGTACTTC,CASSPQGLLYEQYF
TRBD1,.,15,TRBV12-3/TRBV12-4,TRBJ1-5,TGTGCCAGCAGCAACCCACAGGGGACGAGTCAGCCCCAGCATTTT,CASSNPQGTSQPQHF
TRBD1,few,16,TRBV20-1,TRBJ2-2,TGCAGTGCTAGTCACAGGGGTATGGTAGTAGCCGGGGAGCTGTTTTTT,CSASHRGMVVAGELFF
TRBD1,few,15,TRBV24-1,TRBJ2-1,TGTGCCACCAGTGACCGGGACAGTGGTTACAATGAGCAGTTCTTC,CATSDRDSGYNEQFF
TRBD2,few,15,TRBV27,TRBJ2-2,TGTGCCAGCGGATTAGCGGGAGGGCGAGTCGGGGAGCTGTTTTTT,CASGLAGGRVGELFF
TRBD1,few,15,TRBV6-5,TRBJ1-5,TGTGCCAGCAGTTACTCGGGACAGGGGGACCAGCCCCAGCATTTT,CASSYSGQGDQPQHF
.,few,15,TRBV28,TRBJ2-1,TGTGCCAGCAGCTTCCTGGGGGGCGACTACAATGAGCAGTTCTTC,CASSFLGGDYNEQFF
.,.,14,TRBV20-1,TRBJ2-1,TGCAGTGCCACGACAGGACTACCCTACAATGAGCAGTTCTTC,CSATTGLPYNEQFF
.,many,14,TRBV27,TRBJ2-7,TGTGCCAGCAGTTCCGTCAGGGCCACCTACGAGCAGTACTTC,CASSSVRATYEQYF
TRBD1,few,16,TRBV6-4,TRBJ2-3,TGTGCCAGCAGTGACTTGACAGGGACCAGCACAGATACGCAGTATTTT,CASSDLTGTSTDTQYF
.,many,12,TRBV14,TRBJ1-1,TGTGCCAGCAGCCAGGGGAACACTGAAGCTTTCTTT,CASSQGNTEAFF
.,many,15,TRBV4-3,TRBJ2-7,TGCGCCAGCAGCCAAGTGGTCGGGGATCTCTACGAGCAGTACTTC,CASSQVVGDLYEQYF
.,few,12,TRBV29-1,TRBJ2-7,TGCAGCGTTCGGGGACTCTCTAACGAGCAGTACTTC,CSVRGLSNEQYF
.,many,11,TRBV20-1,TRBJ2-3,TGCAGTGCTAGGATGATAGATACGCAGTATTTT,CSARMIDTQYF
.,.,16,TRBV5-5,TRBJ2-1,TGTGCCAGCAGCTACAACCGGGCGGCCTCCTACAATGAGCAGTTCTTC,CASSYNRAASYNEQFF
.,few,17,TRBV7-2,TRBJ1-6,TGTGCCAGCAGCCCGCTGGGATCCGGGCTACTAAAATCACCCCTCCACTTT,CASSPLGSGLLKSPLHF
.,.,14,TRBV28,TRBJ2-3,TGTGCCAGCAGTTCTGCCGGGGGCACAGATACGCAGTATTTT,CASSSAGGTDTQYF
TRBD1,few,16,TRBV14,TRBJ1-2,TGTGCCAGCAGCCAAGAGACAGGGTGGGGACCTTATGGCTACACCTTC,CASSQETGWGPYGYTF
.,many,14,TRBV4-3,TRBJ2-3,TGCGCCAGCAGCCAACAGATGAGCACAGATACGCAGTATTTT,CASSQQMSTDTQYF
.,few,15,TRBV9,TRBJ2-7,TGTGCCAGCAGCGTAGGGACAGACGCTACCTACGAGCAGTACTTC,CASSVGTDATYEQYF
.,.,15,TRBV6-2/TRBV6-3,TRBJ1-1,TGTGCCAGCAGCCGAACAGCGAACCGAAACACTGAAGCTTTCTTT,CASSRTANRNTEAFF
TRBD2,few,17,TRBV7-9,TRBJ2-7,TGTGCCAGCAGCTTCCTCCTAGCGGGAGTTACCACGTACGAGCAGTACTTC,CASSFLLAGVTTYEQYF
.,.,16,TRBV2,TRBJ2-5,TGTGCCAGCAGTGCCGGGGCAGGGTTGATTTTAGAGACCCAGTACTTC,CASSAGAGLILETQYF
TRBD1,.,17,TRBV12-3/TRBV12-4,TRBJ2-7,TGTGCCAGCAGTTTAGCTTTACCGACAGGGGTAGCCTACGAGCAGTACTTC,CASSLALPTGVAYEQYF
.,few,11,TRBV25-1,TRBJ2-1,TGTGCCAGCAGTGAAGCGGCTCAGCAGTTCTTC,CASSEAAQQFF
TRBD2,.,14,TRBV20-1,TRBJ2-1,TGCAGTGCTATAAATAGGCGGGAGCTCAATGAGCAGTTCTTC,CSAINRRELNEQFF
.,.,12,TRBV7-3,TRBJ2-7,TGTGCCAGCAGCTTAACTCCGGCGGAGCAGTACTTC,CASSLTPAEQYF
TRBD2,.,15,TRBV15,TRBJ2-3,TGTGCCACCAGCGGCCTAGCGGCGGTCACAGATACGCAGTATTTT,CATSGLAAVTDTQYF
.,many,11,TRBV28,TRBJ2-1,TGTGCCAGCAGTTACTCGGGTGAGCAGTTCTTC,CASSYSGEQFF
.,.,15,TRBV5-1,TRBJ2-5,TGCGCCAGCAGCTTGGCCAGGGGGGTACAAGAGACCCAGTACTTC,CASSLARGVQETQYF
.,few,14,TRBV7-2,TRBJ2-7,TGTGCCAGCAGCTTAGGCGCGGTTTCCTACGAGCAGTACTTC,CASSLGAVSYEQYF
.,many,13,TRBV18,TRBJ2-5,TGCGCCAGCAGCCCCCGACTGCAAGAGACCCAGTACTTC,CASSPRLQETQYF
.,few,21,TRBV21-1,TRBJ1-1,TGTGCCAGCGGTAAGCTCCTGGGGGAACCGGGACAGGGGGCTGCGGACACTGAAGCTTTCTTT,CASGKLLGEPGQGAADTEAFF
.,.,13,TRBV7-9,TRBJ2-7,TGTGCCAGCAGCTTAGGGGTTCAGGGACGGCAGTACTTC,CASSLGVQGRQYF
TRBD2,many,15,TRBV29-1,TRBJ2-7,TGCAGCGTTGAAGATCTCCGGACTAGCGGGCACGAGCAGTACTTC,CSVEDLRTSGHEQYF
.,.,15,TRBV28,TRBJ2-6,TGTGCCAGCAGTGTAGAGCTCTCTGGGGCCAACGTCCTGACTTTC,CASSVELSGANVLTF
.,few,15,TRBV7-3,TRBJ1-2,TGTGCCAGCAGCTCTCGGGCAGGATCCCCGAGTGGCTACACCTTC,CASSSRAGSPSGYTF
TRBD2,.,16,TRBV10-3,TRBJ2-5,TGTGCCATCAGTGAGGGACTAGCGGGAGTACAGGAGACCCAGTACTTC,CAISEGLAGVQETQYF
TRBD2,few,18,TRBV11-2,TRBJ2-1,TGTGCCAGCAGCTTAGGAAGGTCTCTAGCGGGAGGATACAATGAGCAGTTCTTC,CASSLGRSLAGGYNEQFF
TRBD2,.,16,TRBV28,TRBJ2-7,TGTGCCAGCAGCCTAGGGACTAGCGGGAGTAGATACGAGCAGTACTTC,CASSLGTSGSRYEQYF
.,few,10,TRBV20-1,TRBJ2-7,TGCAGTGCTAGCAAGGGAACGCAGTACTTC,CSASKGTQYF
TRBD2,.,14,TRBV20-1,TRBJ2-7,TGCAGTGCAAGTGGGACTAGCGGCCTGTGGGAGCAGTACTTC,CSASGTSGLWEQYF
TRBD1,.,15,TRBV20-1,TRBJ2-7,TGCAGTGCACCCCGACAGGGGGTGTCCTCCTACGAGCAGTACTTC,CSAPRQGVSSYEQYF
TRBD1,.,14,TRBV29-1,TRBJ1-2,TGCAGCGTTGAAGTACAGGGGGAATTGGGTGGCTACACCTTC,CSVEVQGELGGYTF
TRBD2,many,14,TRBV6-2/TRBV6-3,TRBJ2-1,TGTGCCAGCAGCTGGGTGACTAGCGGGAGTTTCCGGTTCTTC,CASSWVTSGSFRFF
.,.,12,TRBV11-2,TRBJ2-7,TGTGCCAGCAGCTTAGATACGGAGCTAGCTGGCTTC,CASSLDTELAGF
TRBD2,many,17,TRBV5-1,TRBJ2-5,TGCGCCAGCAGGTCCCCGTTGGGACTAGCGGAGCAAGAGACCCAGTACTTC,CASRSPLGLAEQETQYF
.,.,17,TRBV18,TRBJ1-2,TGTGCCAGCTTGAGCCTTCCGGGACACGGTCCTAACTATGGCTACACCTTC,CASLSLPGHGPNYGYTF
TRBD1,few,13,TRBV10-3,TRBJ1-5,TGTGCCATCAGTCCGACAGGGTTTCAGCCCCAGCATTTT,CAISPTGFQPQHF
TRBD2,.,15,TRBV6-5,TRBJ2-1,TGTGCCAGCAGTTATAGCGGGAGCGTCTACAATGAGCAGTTCTTC,CASSYSGSVYNEQFF
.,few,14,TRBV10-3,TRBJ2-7,TGTGCCATCCGACAGGACCTAAAGCCTAACGAGCAGTACTTC,CAIRQDLKPNEQYF
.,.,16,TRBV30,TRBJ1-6,TGTGCCTGGAGTGTCTCCGCGAGACCTATAGGGACACCCCTCCACTTT,CAWSVSARPIGTPLHF
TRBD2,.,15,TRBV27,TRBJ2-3,TGTGCCAGCAGTCTGCTAGCGGGGGAGCCAGATACGCAGTATTTT,CASSLLAGEPDTQYF